This TCR beta chain emerged from a study of blood T cell repertoires in COVID-19. Study as a whole: Sites in the United States, Italy and Spain provided acute and convalescent COVID-19 samples. PBMCs, B-cell-depleted T cells, or T cells provided the cDNA or gDNA that made up the material.

The CDR3 length is 13 residues. V was clipped by 8 bases and J by 1 base, with 10 bases between them. CDR1 is SGHDN and CDR2 is FVKESK in the germline V gene. Authors' methods: Quantification of nucleated cells was approximated via reference gene primer amplification. Produced via immunoSEQ multiplex PCR; TCRdb's table is partial and in-frame only. V and J calls and clone size are given by that table; D and trimming were obtained from the DNA. This repertoire shows about 180,000 clones, 85% found once; its top ten account for 18%. The sequencing sample was made of peripheral blood. The sequence derives from an older person with COVID-19, enrolled during active disease. The V and J genes are TRBV14 and TRBJ2-3; D is ambiguous. CDR3 residues: CASSGLRTDTQYF. The CDR3 DNA sequence: TGTGCCAGCTCTGGGCTCCGCACAGATACGCAGTATTTT.